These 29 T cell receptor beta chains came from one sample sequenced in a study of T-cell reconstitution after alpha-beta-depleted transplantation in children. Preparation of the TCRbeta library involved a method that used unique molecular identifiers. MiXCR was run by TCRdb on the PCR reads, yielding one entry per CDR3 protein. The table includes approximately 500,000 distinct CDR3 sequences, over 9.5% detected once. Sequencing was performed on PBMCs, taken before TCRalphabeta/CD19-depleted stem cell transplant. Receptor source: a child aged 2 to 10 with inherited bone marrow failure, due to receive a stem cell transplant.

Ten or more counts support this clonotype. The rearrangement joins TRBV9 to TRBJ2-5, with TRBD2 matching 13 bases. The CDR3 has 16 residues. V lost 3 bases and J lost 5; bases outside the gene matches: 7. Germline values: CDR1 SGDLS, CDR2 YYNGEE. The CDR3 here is CASSERTSGSGETQYF. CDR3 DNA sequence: TGTGCCAGCAGCGAGAGGACTAGCGGGAGCGGGGAGACCCAGTACTTC.

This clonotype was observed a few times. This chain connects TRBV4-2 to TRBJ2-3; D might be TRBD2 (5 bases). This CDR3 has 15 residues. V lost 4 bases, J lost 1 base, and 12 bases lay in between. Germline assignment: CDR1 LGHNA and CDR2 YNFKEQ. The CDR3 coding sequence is TGTGCCAGCAGCCCACTGGGTAGCGGCACAGATACGCAGTATTTT. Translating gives CASSPLGSGTDTQYF.

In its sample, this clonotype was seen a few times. The DNA of the CDR3 is TGTGCCAGCAGTCAGGGTATGAGTCAGCCCCAGCATTTT. Amino acid sequence: CASSQGMSQPQHF. V usage is TRBV9 and J usage is TRBJ1-5; possibly TRBD1 for D (5 bases). Germline CDR1 reads SGDLS; CDR2 reads YYNGEE. This CDR3 contains 13 residues. V lost 5 bases and J lost 6, with 12 bases in between.

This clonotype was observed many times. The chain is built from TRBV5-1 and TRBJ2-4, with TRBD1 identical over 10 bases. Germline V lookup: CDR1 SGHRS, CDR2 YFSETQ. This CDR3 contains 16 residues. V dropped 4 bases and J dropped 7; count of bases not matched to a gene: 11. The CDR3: CASSPGTGARGNIQYF. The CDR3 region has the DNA TGCGCCAGCAGCCCTGGGACAGGGGCGAGGGGGAACATTCAGTACTTC.

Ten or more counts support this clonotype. CDR3 loop: CASSQEGPGETQYF. The CDR3, as DNA: TGTGCCAGCAGCCAGGAGGGGCCAGGGGAGACCCAGTACTTC. The chain carries TRBV27 and TRBJ2-5; tentative D call: TRBD2 (6 bases). This CDR3 is 14 amino acids long. Germline CDR1 and CDR2: MNHEY and SMNVEV (reference sequence). The V gene lost 6 bases and the J gene lost 5 bases, with 16 bases spanning the gap.

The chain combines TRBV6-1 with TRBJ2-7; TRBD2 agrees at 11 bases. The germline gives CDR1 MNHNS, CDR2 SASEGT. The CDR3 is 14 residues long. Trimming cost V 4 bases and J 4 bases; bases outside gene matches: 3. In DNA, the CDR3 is TGTGCCAGCAGTGCGGGACTAGCGGTTTACGAGCAGTACTTC. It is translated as CASSAGLAVYEQYF.

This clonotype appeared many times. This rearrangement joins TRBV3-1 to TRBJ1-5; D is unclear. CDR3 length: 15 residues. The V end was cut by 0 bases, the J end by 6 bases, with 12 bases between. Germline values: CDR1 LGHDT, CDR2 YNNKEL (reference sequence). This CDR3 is CASSQDAAGGQPQHF. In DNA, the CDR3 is TGTGCCAGCAGCCAAGATGCGGCAGGTGGTCAGCCCCAGCATTTT.

In DNA form, the CDR3 reads TGCAGCGTTGGTGCTGGGGTTAGCGGGAGCAGCCAAGAGACCCAGTACTTC. Translated, it gives CSVGAGVSGSSQETQYF. V and J are TRBV29-1 and TRBJ2-5, with 9 bases that match TRBD2. The germline V gene has CDR1 SQVTM and CDR2 ANQGSEA. Trimming removed 4 bases from V and 1 base from J; junction bases left unmatched: 13. The CDR3 sequence is 17 residues long.

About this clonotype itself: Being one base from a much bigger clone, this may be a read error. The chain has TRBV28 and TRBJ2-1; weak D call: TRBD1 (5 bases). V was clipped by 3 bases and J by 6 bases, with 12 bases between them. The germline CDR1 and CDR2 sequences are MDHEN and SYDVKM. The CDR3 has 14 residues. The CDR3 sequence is CASSFRQRTNEQFF. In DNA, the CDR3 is TGTGCCAGCAGTTTTCGACAGCGCACCAATGAGCAGTTCTTC.

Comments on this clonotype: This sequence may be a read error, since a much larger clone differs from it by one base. The CDR3 loop reads CAISESNNYGYTF. CDR3 in DNA: TGTGCCATCAGTGAGTCGAATAACTATGGCTACACCTTC. V gene TRBV10-3 combines with J gene TRBJ1-2; D remains ambiguous. V lost 0 bases and J 1 base, leaving 3 bases between the germline ends. Germline V gives CDR1 ENHRY, CDR2 SYGVKD. The CDR3 has 13 amino acids.

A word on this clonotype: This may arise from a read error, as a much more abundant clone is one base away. The CDR3 sequence is CASSNRGFQETQYF. The CDR3, as DNA: TGTGCCAGTTCCAACAGGGGGTTTCAAGAGACCCAGTACTTC. This sequence joins TRBV7-2 and TRBJ2-5; 8 nucleotides align to TRBD1. The germline CDR1 and CDR2 sequences are SGHTA and FQGNSA. The CDR3 loop spans 14 amino acids. Trimming at V came to 9 bases and at J to 2 bases, leaving 8 bases not matched to a gene.

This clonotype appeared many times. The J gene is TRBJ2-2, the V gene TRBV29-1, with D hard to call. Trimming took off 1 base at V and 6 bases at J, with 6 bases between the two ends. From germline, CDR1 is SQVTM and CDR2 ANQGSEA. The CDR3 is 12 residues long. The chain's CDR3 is CSVEGIAGELFF. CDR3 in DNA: TGCAGCGTTGAAGGGATCGCCGGGGAGCTGTTTTTT.

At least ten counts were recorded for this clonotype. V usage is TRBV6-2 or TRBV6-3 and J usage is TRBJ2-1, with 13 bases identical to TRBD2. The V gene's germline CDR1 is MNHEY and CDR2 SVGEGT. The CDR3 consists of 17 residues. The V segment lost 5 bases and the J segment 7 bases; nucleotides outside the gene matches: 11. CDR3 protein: CASSNNVGLAGANEQFF. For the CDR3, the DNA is TGTGCCAGCAGTAATAACGTCGGACTAGCGGGAGCGAATGAGCAGTTCTTC.

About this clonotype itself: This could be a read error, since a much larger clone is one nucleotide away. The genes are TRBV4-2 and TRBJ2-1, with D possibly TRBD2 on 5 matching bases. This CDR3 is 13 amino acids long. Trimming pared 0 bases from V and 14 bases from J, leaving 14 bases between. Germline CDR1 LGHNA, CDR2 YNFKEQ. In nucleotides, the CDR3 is TGTGCCAGCAGCCAAGATCTTTTCGCGGAGGAGTTCTTC. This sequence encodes CASSQDLFAEEFF.

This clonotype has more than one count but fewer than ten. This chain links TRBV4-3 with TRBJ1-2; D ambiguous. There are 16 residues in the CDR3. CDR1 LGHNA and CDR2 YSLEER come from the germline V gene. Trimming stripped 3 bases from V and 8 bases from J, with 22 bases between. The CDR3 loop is CASSQAPSGPDGGYTF. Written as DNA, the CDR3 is TGCGCCAGCAGCCAGGCCCCATCCGGTCCCGACGGGGGCTACACCTTC.

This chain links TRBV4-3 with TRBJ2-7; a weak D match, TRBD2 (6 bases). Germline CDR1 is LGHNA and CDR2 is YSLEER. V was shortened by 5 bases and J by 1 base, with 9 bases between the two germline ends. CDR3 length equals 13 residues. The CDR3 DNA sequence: TGCGCCAGCAGCGGGGGGTTATCCTACGAGCAGTACTTC. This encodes CASSGGLSYEQYF.

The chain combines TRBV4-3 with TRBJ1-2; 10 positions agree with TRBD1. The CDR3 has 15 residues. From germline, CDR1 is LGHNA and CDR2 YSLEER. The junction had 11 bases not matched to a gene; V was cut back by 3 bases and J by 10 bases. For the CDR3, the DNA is TGCGCCAGCAGCCAGATTATTTCGACAGGGGGCTACTACACCTTC. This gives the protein CASSQIISTGGYYTF.

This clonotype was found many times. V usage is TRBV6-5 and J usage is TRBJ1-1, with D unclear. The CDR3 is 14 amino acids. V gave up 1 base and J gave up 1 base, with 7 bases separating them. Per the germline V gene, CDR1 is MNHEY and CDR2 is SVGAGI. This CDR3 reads CASSYLGGNTEAFF. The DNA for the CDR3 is TGTGCCAGCAGTTACTTGGGTGGGAACACTGAAGCTTTCTTT.

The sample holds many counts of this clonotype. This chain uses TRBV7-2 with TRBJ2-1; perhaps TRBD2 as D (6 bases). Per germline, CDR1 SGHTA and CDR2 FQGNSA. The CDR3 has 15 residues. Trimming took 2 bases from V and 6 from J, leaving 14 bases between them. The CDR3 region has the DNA TGTGCCAGCAGCTTAAGATCGCCTAGCGTCAATGAGCAGTTCTTC. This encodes CASSLRSPSVNEQFF.

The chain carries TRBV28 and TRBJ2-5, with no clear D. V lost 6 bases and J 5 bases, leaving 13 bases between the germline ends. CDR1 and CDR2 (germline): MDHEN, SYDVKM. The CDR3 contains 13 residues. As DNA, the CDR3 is TGTGCCAGCAGGAAACCTGGTGCGGAGACCCAGTACTTC. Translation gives CASRKPGAETQYF.

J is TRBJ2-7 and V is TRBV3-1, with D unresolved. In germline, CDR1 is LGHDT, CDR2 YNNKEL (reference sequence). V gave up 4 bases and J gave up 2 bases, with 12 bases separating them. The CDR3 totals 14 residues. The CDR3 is CASSPNGVPYEQYF. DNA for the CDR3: TGTGCCAGCAGCCCGAATGGGGTCCCCTACGAGCAGTACTTC.

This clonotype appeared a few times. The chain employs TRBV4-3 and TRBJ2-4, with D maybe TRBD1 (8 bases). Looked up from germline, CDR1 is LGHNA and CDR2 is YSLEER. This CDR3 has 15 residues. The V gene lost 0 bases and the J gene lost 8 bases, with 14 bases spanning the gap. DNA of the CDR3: TGCGCCAGCAGCCAAGACGAAACAGGGGGGGACATTCAGTACTTC. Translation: CASSQDETGGDIQYF.

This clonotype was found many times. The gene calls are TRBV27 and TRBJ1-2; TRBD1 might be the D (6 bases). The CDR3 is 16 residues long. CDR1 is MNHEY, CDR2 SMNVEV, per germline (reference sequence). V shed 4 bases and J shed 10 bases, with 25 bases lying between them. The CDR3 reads CASSSPRGAGLFDYTF. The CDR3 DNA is TGTGCCAGCAGTTCCCCCAGGGGCGCGGGCCTTTTCGACTACACCTTC.

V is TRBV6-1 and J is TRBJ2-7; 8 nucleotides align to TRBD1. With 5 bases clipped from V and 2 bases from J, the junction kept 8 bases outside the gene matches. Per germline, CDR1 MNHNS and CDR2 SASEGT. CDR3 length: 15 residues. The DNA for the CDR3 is TGTGCCAGCAGTACCCACAGGGGGAGGCCCTACGAGCAGTACTTC. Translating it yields CASSTHRGRPYEQYF.

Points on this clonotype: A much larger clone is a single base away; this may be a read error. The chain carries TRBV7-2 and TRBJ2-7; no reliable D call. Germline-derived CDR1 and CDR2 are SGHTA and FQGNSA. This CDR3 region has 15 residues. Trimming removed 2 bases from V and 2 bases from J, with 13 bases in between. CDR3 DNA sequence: TGTGCCAGCAGCTTAACTACTTTGGGCCCCTACGAGCAGTACTTC. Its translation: CASSLTTLGPYEQYF.

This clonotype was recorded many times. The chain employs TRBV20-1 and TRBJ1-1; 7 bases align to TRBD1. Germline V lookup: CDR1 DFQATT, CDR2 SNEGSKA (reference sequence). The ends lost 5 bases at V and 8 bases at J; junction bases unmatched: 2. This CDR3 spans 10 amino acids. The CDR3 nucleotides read TGCAGTGCTTACAGGGGAGAAGCTTTCTTT. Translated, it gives CSAYRGEAFF.

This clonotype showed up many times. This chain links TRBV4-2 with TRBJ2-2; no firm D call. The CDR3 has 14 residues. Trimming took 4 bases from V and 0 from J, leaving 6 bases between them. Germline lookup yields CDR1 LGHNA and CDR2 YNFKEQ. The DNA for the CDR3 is TGTGCCAGCAGCCGTGCTACGAACACCGGGGAGCTGTTTTTT. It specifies CASSRATNTGELFF.

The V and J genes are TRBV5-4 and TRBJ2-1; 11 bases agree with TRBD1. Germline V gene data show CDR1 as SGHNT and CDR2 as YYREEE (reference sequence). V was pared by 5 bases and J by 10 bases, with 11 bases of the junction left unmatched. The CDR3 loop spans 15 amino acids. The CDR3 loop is CASSPGTGGGWEQFF. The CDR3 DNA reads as TGTGCCAGCAGTCCCGGGACAGGGGGAGGCTGGGAGCAGTTCTTC.

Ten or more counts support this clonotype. CDR3 protein: CASSLWAGLNTEAFF. The CDR3 nucleotides are TGTGCCAGCAGCTTATGGGCAGGGCTGAACACTGAAGCTTTCTTT. This chain joins TRBV7-8 and TRBJ1-1; D is perhaps TRBD1 (5 bases). V was shortened by 2 bases and J by 0 bases, with 10 bases between the two germline ends. The CDR3 contains 15 residues. Germline V gene lookup returns CDR1 SGHVS and CDR2 FQNEAQ.